The 10 T cell receptor beta chains listed next were all sequenced from one sample in a study of T cells in Graves' hyperthyroidism and ophthalmopathy. Regions amplified from RNA transcripts were the TCR beta CDR3 regions. Using the HTBI primer set, a first-round RT-PCR was run on the TCR CDR3. MiXCR was run by TCRdb on the multiplex PCR reads, yielding one entry per CDR3 protein. In the table there are just under 750,000 distinct CDR3 sequences, 35% of which are singletons. The sample was blood. The receptors were gathered from a woman aged 40 to 49 with Graves' hyperthyroidism.

This rearrangement joins TRBV2 to TRBJ1-2; D not certain. Between the trimmed V and J ends, which lost 6 bases and 0 bases, there was a span of 11 bases. The CDR3 totals 14 residues. CDR1 SNHLY and CDR2 FYNNEI come from the germline V gene. The CDR3 nucleotides are TGTGCCAGCAGCTTCTTATTAGCTAACTATGGCTACACCTTC. Translation gives CASSFLLANYGYTF.

This chain connects TRBV12-3 or TRBV12-4 to TRBJ2-7; D is perhaps TRBD1 or TRBD2 (5 bases each). The V and J ends lost 5 bases and 5 bases respectively, with 13 bases between them. This CDR3 spans 13 amino acids. The CDR3 here is CASSRPGPNEQYF. Written as DNA, the CDR3 is TGTGCCAGCAGTCGCCCGGGACCCAACGAGCAGTACTTC.

This chain links TRBV7-2 with TRBJ2-1; D gene uncertain. V was cut by 6 bases and J by 0 bases, with 15 bases left in between. The CDR3 runs to 16 residues. Germline V gene lookup returns CDR1 SGHTA and CDR2 FQGNSA. CDR3 sequence reads: CASSLMVLHSYNEQFF. Here the CDR3 DNA reads TGTGCCAGCAGTCTCATGGTCCTCCACTCCTACAATGAGCAGTTCTTC.

Of note for this clonotype: A much larger clone sits a single nucleotide away, making a read error possible. This chain uses TRBV7-2 with TRBJ1-2, with a possible D match to TRBD1 (5 bases). Per the germline V gene, CDR1 is SGHTA and CDR2 is FQGNSA. Trimming removed 5 bases at V and 8 bases at J, with 15 bases between. CDR3 length equals 13 residues. CDR3 loop: CASSGGTVAGYTF. CDR3 DNA: TGTGCCAGCAGCGGGGGGACGGTCGCAGGCTACACCTTC. Full variable domain (rest looked up from reference TRBV7-2 and TRBJ1-2): GAGVSQSPSNKVTEKGKDVELRCDPISGHTALYWYRQSLGQGLEFLIYFQGNSAPDKSGLPSDRFSAERTGGSVSTLTIQRTQQEDSAVYLCASSGGTVAGYTFGSGTRLTVV.

This clonotype has more than one count but fewer than ten. The chain recombines TRBV5-4 with TRBJ1-5; maybe TRBD1 (5 bases). Germline CDR1 is SGHNT and CDR2 is YYREEE (reference sequence). V lost 1 base to trimming and J lost 4 bases, with 9 bases between them. The length of the CDR3 is 14 residues. CDR3 amino acids: CASSLKGENQPQHF. As DNA, the CDR3 is TGTGCCAGCAGCTTGAAAGGGGAGAATCAGCCCCAGCATTTT. The entire variable domain, with the rest obtained from reference TRBV5-4 and TRBJ1-5, is as follows: ETGVTQSPTHLIKTRGQQVTLRCSSQSGHNTVSWYQQALGQGPQFIFQYYREEENGRGNFPPRFSGLQFPNYSSELNVNALELDDSALYLCASSLKGENQPQHFGDGTRLSIL.

The chain is built from TRBV9 and TRBJ2-5; 8 bases match TRBD1. This CDR3 has 16 amino acids. J was trimmed by 3 bases and V by 4 bases; bases with no gene match: 11. CDR1 SGDLS and CDR2 YYNGEE come from the germline V gene. The CDR3 loop is CASSTCRGLREETQYF. As DNA, the CDR3 is TGTGCCAGCAGCACTTGCAGGGGGCTTCGCGAAGAGACCCAGTACTTC.

This clonotype has more than one count but fewer than ten. This rearrangement joins TRBV4-3 to TRBJ1-1; D gene ambiguous. The CDR3 is made up of 14 amino acids. Trimming cost V 4 bases and J 0 bases, with 9 bases left between them. Germline CDR1 LGHNA, CDR2 YSLEER. CDR3 sequence (DNA): TGCGCCAGCAGCCCAGGAGTAATGAACACTGAAGCTTTCTTT. It codes for CASSPGVMNTEAFF.

The chain has TRBV15 and TRBJ1-5; tentatively, D is TRBD1 (5 bases). CDR3 length equals 14 residues. V was shortened by 0 bases and J by 9 bases, with 12 bases between the two germline ends. Germline V CDR1 and CDR2: LNHNV, YYDKDF (reference sequence). The CDR3 loop reads CATSRDRAPLPQHF. The CDR3 nucleotides read TGTGCCACCAGCAGAGACAGGGCCCCTTTGCCCCAGCATTTT.

This chain links TRBV4-3 with TRBJ2-7; 7 nucleotides line up with TRBD1. Germline CDR1 reads LGHNA; CDR2 reads YSLEER. The ends lost 3 bases at V and 1 base at J; junction bases unmatched: 6. The CDR3 runs 15 residues. CDR3 residues: CASSHRQGWSYEQYF. The CDR3, as DNA: TGCGCCAGCAGCCACCGACAGGGTTGGTCCTACGAGCAGTACTTC.

This clonotype was counted a few times. The chain carries TRBV19 and TRBJ2-7, with TRBD1 identical over 8 bases. Germline CDR1 and CDR2: LNHDA and SQIVND (reference sequence). Unmatched junction bases numbered 11, after V lost 6 bases and J lost 4 bases. This CDR3 contains 15 residues. The CDR3 loop is CASSTGQGHVYEQYF. CDR3 DNA: TGTGCCAGTAGCACAGGACAGGGCCACGTGTACGAGCAGTACTTC.